This T cell receptor beta chain was sequenced for a study of human T cells and chemical hapten exposure. Study conclusions and caveats: The donor cohort had alopecia, so its immune response may not match that of healthy people. Counts of expanded TCRs (at PT1) showed a positive correlation with patch test score. Controls formed significantly fewer large CDR3 similarity clusters than expanded TCRs did.

Germline-derived CDR1 and CDR2 are SGHAT and FQDESV (reference sequence). The V gene lost 2 bases and the J gene lost 10 bases, with 23 bases spanning the gap. The CDR3 length is 16 residues. One entry per CDR3 protein, called by TCRdb with MiXCR from the RACE reads. This sample carries about 37,000 distinct CDR3 sequences, roughly 6.4% of them seen once, and the ten largest clones take more than 7%. Indicated time point: patch test 1, 2 weeks after DPC sensitization. Described treatment: therapeutic diphenylcyclopropenone sensitization with weekly scalp DPC. It was from unfractionated whole blood that total RNA was extracted. Each donor was an alopecia patient between 18 and 70 years of age who qualified for DPC. There are many counts of this clonotype. Antigen: not known.

This specimen was whole blood, taken in connection with sensitization to the hapten diphenylcyclopropenone (DPC). This clonotype was sampled from a woman in her 30s with alopecia areata. Some clones in this sample may be carry-over from other donors' samples. The chain has TRBV11-1 and TRBJ1-1; D unresolved. Here the CDR3 reads CASSLRQVSGGVRAFF. CDR3 coding DNA: TGTGCCAGCAGCTTACGGCAGGTGTCTGGCGGGGTAAGAGCTTTCTTT.